This T cell receptor (beta chain) was sequenced during a study of regulatory T cells in long-lasting Graves disease. Points from the study as a whole: There were preferences for TRBV28, TRBJ1-2 and TRBJ2-5 in persistent disease.

With regard to this clonotype: The antigen remains undetermined. A much larger clone is a single base away; this may be a read error.

Time point: persistent/refractory GD, antithyroid drugs over 5 years with positive TRAb. The TCR library was prepared using RNA isolated from PBMCs. Nine milliliters of peripheral blood were taken and placed in EDTA tubes. The CDR3 covers 18 residues. Germline CDR1 and CDR2: SGDLS and YYNGEE. J lost 1 base, V lost 3 bases, and 10 bases had no gene match. Combining iRepertoire HTBI primers with Arm-PCR of CDR3 regions, the authors built TCR beta libraries. A single record per CDR3 protein comes from TCRdb applying MiXCR to the multiplex PCR reads. Of some 330,000 distinct CDR3 sequences in the sample, roughly 20% were seen once.

This specimen consisted of peripheral blood mononuclear cells (PBMCs), obtained when the disease was refractory, from a patient treated with antithyroid drugs. V and J are TRBV9 and TRBJ2-4; 10 positions agree with TRBD1. The receptor was isolated from a woman in her thirties or forties with Graves disease. CDR3 sequence: CASSAGQGSWVAKNIQYF. The DNA of the CDR3 is TGTGCCAGCAGCGCGGGACAGGGGAGTTGGGTGGCCAAAAACATTCAGTACTTC.